Presented here are 15 T cell receptor beta chains from one specimen sequenced in a study of T cell repertoires in cytomegalovirus infection. MiXCR was run by TCRdb on the reads, yielding one entry per CDR3 protein. The sample records roughly 760,000 distinct CDR3 sequences, 35% to 45% being singletons. Sequenced input: PBMCs. All receptors come from a human donor in good health (CMV status not recorded). Some clones in this sample may be carry-over from other donors' samples.

The table lists this clonotype with a few counts. V usage is TRBV28 and J usage is TRBJ1-5, with D possibly being TRBD1 (6 bases). This CDR3 spans 16 amino acids. Trimming shortened V by 5 bases and J by 1 base, and 15 bases separated the two germline ends. Germline CDR1 is MDHEN and CDR2 is SYDVKM. CDR3 region: CASSLPDRRSNQPQHF. CDR3 in DNA: TGTGCCAGCAGTCTCCCGGACAGAAGGAGCAATCAGCCCCAGCATTTT.

The J gene is TRBJ1-6, the V gene TRBV12-3 or TRBV12-4, with D possibly matching TRBD1 (5 bases). Trimming pared 3 bases from V and 9 bases from J, leaving 12 bases between. CDR3 length: 14 residues. Here the CDR3 reads CASSFRELGSPLHF. The CDR3 DNA is TGTGCCAGCAGTTTCAGGGAACTGGGTTCACCCCTCCACTTT.

The chain links TRBV18 to TRBJ2-1, with D possibly matching TRBD2 (6 bases). V lost 3 bases and J lost 10, with 16 bases in between. The CDR3 totals 14 residues. CDR1 and CDR2 (germline): KGHSH, LQKENI. CDR3 protein: CASSPPGDLPEQFF. CDR3 sequence (DNA): TGTGCCAGCTCACCCCCGGGAGATCTCCCCGAGCAGTTCTTC.

This clonotype was observed a handful of times. The chain employs TRBV2 and TRBJ2-7, with 9 nucleotides matching TRBD2. Germline CDR1 SNHLY, CDR2 FYNNEI. V lost 3 bases to trimming and J lost 1 base; unmatched junction nucleotides: 4. This CDR3 is 15 amino acids long. CDR3 bases: TGTGCCAGCAGTGATCCAGCGGGAGGTTCCTACGAGCAGTACTTC. Translation: CASSDPAGGSYEQYF.

This clonotype was picked up one time. CDR3 nucleotides: TGTGCCAGCAGTGGCAATACATACAGGGTTCGAGAGACCCAGTACTTC. It specifies CASSGNTYRVRETQYF. The V and J genes are TRBV6-1 and TRBJ2-5, with D tentatively TRBD1 (6 bases). Germline V gene lookup returns CDR1 MNHNS and CDR2 SASEGT. The CDR3 totals 16 residues. Trimming left V 4 bases short and J 4 bases short, with 19 bases between.

With regard to this clonotype: This CDR3 fails to terminate in the conserved phenylalanine or tryptophan, so it likely reflects a read error. The rearrangement uses TRBV6-1 and TRBJ2-7, with TRBD1 as a possible D gene (6 bases). In germline, CDR1 is MNHNS, CDR2 SASEGT. V was trimmed by 1 base and J by 6 bases, leaving 16 bases between them. The CDR3 runs to 15 residues. CDR3 protein: CASSEEQGPLSEQYL. The CDR3 nucleotides are TGTGCCAGCAGTGAAGAACAGGGCCCTCTCTCCGAGCAGTACTTA.

The rearrangement links TRBV5-5 to TRBJ1-2, with D perhaps TRBD1 (5 bases). The CDR3 sequence is 15 residues long. CDR1 SGHKS and CDR2 YYEKEE come from the germline V gene (reference sequence). V was trimmed by 3 bases and J by 8 bases, leaving 20 bases between them. The CDR3 region is CASSSPGGFLGGYTF. CDR3 nucleotide sequence: TGTGCCAGCAGCTCCCCGGGGGGGTTCCTGGGGGGCTACACCTTC.

In its sample, this clonotype was seen a few times. This chain connects TRBV29-1 to TRBJ1-1; D is uncertain. In germline, CDR1 is SQVTM, CDR2 ANQGSEA. V gave up 2 bases and J gave up 0 bases, with 7 bases separating them. The CDR3 has 13 amino acids. CDR3 nucleotide sequence: TGCAGCGTTGAAAATCGCATGAACACTGAAGCTTTCTTT. Translated, it gives CSVENRMNTEAFF. Based on the CDR3 plus reference TRBV29-1 and TRBJ1-1, the full variable domain is SAVISQKPSRDICQRGTSLTIQCQVDSQVTMMFWYRQQPGQSLTLIATANQGSEATYESGFVIDKFPISRPNLTFSTLTVSNMSPEDSSIYLCSVENRMNTEAFFGQGTRLTVV.

This clonotype has only a few counts. The V call is TRBV11-2, the J call TRBJ2-1; no reliable D call. The CDR3 has 14 amino acids. Germline V CDR1 and CDR2: SGHAT, FQNNGV. The V gene lost 5 bases and the J gene lost 4 bases, with 12 bases spanning the gap. The CDR3: CASSPKPEYNEQFF. The DNA of the CDR3 is TGTGCCAGCAGCCCCAAGCCAGAATACAATGAGCAGTTCTTC.

DNA of the CDR3: TGTGCCGGACAAAGCGGAGGGAACACCGGGGAGCTGTTTTTT. Protein: CAGQSGGNTGELFF. The V call is TRBV6-5, the J call TRBJ2-2, with D perhaps given as TRBD1 or TRBD2 (5 bases each). Germline CDR1 MNHEY, CDR2 SVGAGI. This CDR3 has 14 residues. V lost 11 bases to trimming and J lost 1 base, with 14 bases between them.

About this clonotype: One end of the junction varies from germline; a read error may be responsible. The chain has TRBV6-5 and TRBJ1-2; perhaps TRBD1 as D (5 bases). The germline V gene has CDR1 MNHEY and CDR2 SVGAGI. This CDR3 is 11 amino acids long. The CDR3 sequence: CASRGRGRHNF. CDR3 DNA sequence: TGTGCCAGCAGGGGACGGGGCCGGCACAACTTC.

The chain combines TRBV6-5 with TRBJ2-4, with D perhaps assigned TRBD1 or TRBD2 (5 bases each). Germline V gives CDR1 MNHEY, CDR2 SVGAGI. V gave up 2 bases and J gave up 1 base, with 9 bases separating them. This CDR3 is 15 amino acids long. The CDR3 sequence: CASSYGRQAKNIQYF. CDR3 in DNA: TGTGCCAGCAGTTACGGGAGACAGGCCAAAAACATTCAGTACTTC.

The chain uses TRBV28 and TRBJ2-1; 9 nucleotides line up with TRBD1. V lost 8 bases to trimming and J lost 7 bases; unmatched junction nucleotides: 12. Germline CDR1 is MDHEN and CDR2 is SYDVKM. The CDR3 consists of 15 residues. CDR3 sequence reads: CASAREGTGSNEQFF. In nucleotides, the CDR3 is TGTGCCAGCGCTAGGGAAGGGACAGGGTCAAATGAGCAGTTCTTC. The full variable domain, in which reference TRBV28 and TRBJ2-1 provide the parts outside the CDR3, is DVKVTQSSRYLVKRTGEKVFLECVQDMDHENMFWYRQDPGLGLRLIYFSYDVKMKEKGDIPEGYSVSREKKERFSLILESASTNQTSMYLCASAREGTGSNEQFFGPGTRLTVL.

This clonotype was counted only a few times. This chain connects TRBV7-2 to TRBJ2-1, with 14 bases identical to TRBD2. The CDR3 has 15 amino acids. The germline V gene has CDR1 SGHTA and CDR2 FQGNSA. The V gene end was trimmed by 2 bases and the J gene end by 10 bases; junction bases not matched to a gene: 4. The CDR3 is CASSLPRTSGREQFF. CDR3 nucleotide sequence: TGTGCCAGCAGCTTACCACGGACTAGCGGGAGGGAGCAGTTCTTC.

V usage is TRBV19 and J usage is TRBJ1-6; D might be TRBD1 (6 bases). CDR3 length equals 14 residues. V lost 10 bases to trimming and J lost 5 bases, with 15 bases between them. Germline V gives CDR1 LNHDA, CDR2 SQIVND (reference sequence). The CDR3 loop reads CATRGDRHNSPLHF. The CDR3 DNA sequence: TGTGCCACCAGGGGTGACAGGCATAATTCACCCCTCCACTTT.